The next 16 T cell receptor beta chains were all read from a single sample in a study of cytomegalovirus exposure and HLA in healthy donors. Some clones are missing from TCRdb's copy, which holds only in-frame ones; the method was immunoSEQ multiplex PCR. The sample lists 200,000 to 250,000 clones, approximately 80% occurring once. Sequencing was carried out using PBMCs. These receptors were obtained from a woman under 40 in good health and CMV-seropositive.

V gene TRBV7-9 combines with J gene TRBJ2-7, with D hard to call. This CDR3 has 13 residues. From germline, CDR1 is SEHNR and CDR2 FQNEAQ (reference sequence). V was shortened by 4 bases and J by 4 bases, with 11 bases between the two germline ends. CDR3 in DNA: TGTGCCAGCAGCTCCGCAAGTACGTACGAGCAGTACTTC. The encoded protein is CASSSASTYEQYF.

This chain connects TRBV29-1 to TRBJ2-1, with 8 bases lining up with TRBD1. CDR3 size: 19 residues. With 0 bases clipped from V and 0 bases from J, the junction kept 13 bases outside the gene matches. Looked up from germline, CDR1 is SQVTM and CDR2 is ANQGSEA. CDR3 in amino acids: CSVEDPRGPDSYSYNEQFF. CDR3 coding DNA: TGCAGCGTTGAAGATCCCAGGGGGCCTGACTCCTACTCCTACAATGAGCAGTTCTTC.

The rearrangement joins TRBV9 to TRBJ2-3; unclear D gene. The CDR3 is 14 residues long. Germline CDR1 SGDLS, CDR2 YYNGEE. The V and J ends lost 0 bases and 1 base respectively, with 6 bases between them. Written as DNA, the CDR3 is TGTGCCAGCAGCGTAGAAGGTGGCACAGATACGCAGTATTTT. It specifies CASSVEGGTDTQYF.

V is TRBV19 and J is TRBJ2-5; weak D call: TRBD2 (5 bases). CDR1 LNHDA and CDR2 SQIVND come from the germline V gene (reference sequence). The CDR3 length is 16 residues. V lost 5 bases, J lost 2 bases, and 18 bases lay in between. CDR3 protein: CASSPPDWGAQETQYF. Here the CDR3 DNA reads TGTGCCAGTAGTCCCCCCGATTGGGGAGCACAAGAGACCCAGTACTTC.

This sequence joins TRBV27 and TRBJ2-6, with unresolved D. The CDR3 has 14 residues. V lost 5 bases to trimming and J lost 0 bases, with 5 bases between them. The germline CDR1 and CDR2 sequences are MNHEY and SMNVEV (reference sequence). The CDR3 DNA sequence: TGTGCCAGCAGTCCCAACTCTGGGGCCAACGTCCTGACTTTC. This gives the protein CASSPNSGANVLTF.

The chain joins TRBV5-1 to TRBJ2-7; D is possibly TRBD1 (6 bases). Germline V gene sequence: CDR1 SGHRS, CDR2 YFSETQ. The germline V and J ends were trimmed by 2 bases and 0 bases, with 15 bases remaining between them. The CDR3 length is 16 residues. The CDR3, as DNA: TGCGCCAGCAGCTTAAACACAGGGAAAAGCTCCTACGAGCAGTACTTC. It codes for CASSLNTGKSSYEQYF.

This clone has just one count. V is TRBV5-1 and J is TRBJ2-3, with 8 bases matching TRBD2. The CDR3 spans 13 residues. V shed 8 bases, J shed 6 bases, and the junction held 8 bases outside the gene matches. Germline CDR1 reads SGHRS; CDR2 reads YFSETQ. CDR3 in amino acids: CASQAGAADTQYF. The CDR3 bases are TGCGCCAGTCAAGCGGGAGCCGCGGATACGCAGTATTTT.

This chain uses TRBV5-1 with TRBJ2-3; 11 nucleotides agree with TRBD2. Germline-derived CDR1 and CDR2 are SGHRS and YFSETQ. This CDR3 is built from 17 residues. Trimming at V came to 0 bases and at J to 4 bases, leaving 7 bases not matched to a gene. The CDR3 reads CASSLALTSGAADTQYF. CDR3 DNA: TGCGCCAGCAGCTTGGCCTTGACTAGCGGGGCAGCAGATACGCAGTATTTT.

This rearrangement joins TRBV5-4 to TRBJ2-7; tentatively, D is TRBD1 (5 bases). Deletions cut 0 bases from V and 3 bases from J, with 13 bases between. The V gene's germline CDR1 is SGHNT and CDR2 YYREEE (reference sequence). CDR3 size: 15 residues. As DNA, the CDR3 is TGTGCCAGCAGCTTGGATAGGACAAAAATCTACGAGCAGTACTTC. Its protein product is CASSLDRTKIYEQYF.

In regard to this clone: The same CDR3 arises from other DNA sequences in this sample as well. This rearrangement joins TRBV5-1 to TRBJ1-5; D unresolved. This CDR3 comprises 13 residues. CDR1 is SGHRS, CDR2 YFSETQ, per germline. Trimming took off 4 bases at V and 4 bases at J, with 9 bases between the two ends. CDR3 coding DNA: TGCGCCAGCAGCCTCGGGTCTAATCAGCCCCAGCATTTT. Its translation is CASSLGSNQPQHF.

The chain has TRBV27 and TRBJ2-7, with D tentatively TRBD1 or TRBD2 (5 bases each). The CDR3 has 15 residues. Trimming removed 5 bases at V and 3 bases at J, with 17 bases between. Germline lookup yields CDR1 MNHEY and CDR2 SMNVEV (reference sequence). The DNA for the CDR3 is TGTGCCAGCAGTAACACTGGGACGGATGTCTACGAGCAGTACTTC. Amino acid sequence: CASSNTGTDVYEQYF.

The V and J genes are TRBV9 and TRBJ2-1, with D perhaps TRBD2 (6 bases). V was clipped by 3 bases and J by 2 bases, with 6 bases between them. This CDR3 contains 13 residues. The germline V gene has CDR1 SGDLS and CDR2 YYNGEE. CDR3 nucleotide sequence: TGTGCCAGCAGCGGGACTACCTACAATGAGCAGTTCTTC. Its translation is CASSGTTYNEQFF.

The V call is TRBV6-5, the J call TRBJ2-7; 7 bases align to TRBD1. Germline CDR1 is MNHEY and CDR2 is SVGAGI. V lost 1 base and J lost 6; bases outside the gene matches: 6. This CDR3 is built from 14 residues. The DNA for the CDR3 is TGTGCCAGCAGTTACTTGACAGGGCAAGTCGAGCAGTACTTC. This codes for CASSYLTGQVEQYF.

V usage is TRBV29-1 and J usage is TRBJ2-5; possibly TRBD1 for D (6 bases). V was clipped by 7 bases and J by 5 bases, with 14 bases between them. Germline values: CDR1 SQVTM, CDR2 ANQGSEA. The CDR3 runs to 12 residues. In DNA form, the CDR3 reads TGCAGCGCTTACAGGGTTAGGGAGACCCAGTACTTC. It is translated as CSAYRVRETQYF.

V and J are TRBV27 and TRBJ1-5; 7 positions agree with TRBD1. This CDR3 is 16 amino acids long. Germline V gives CDR1 MNHEY, CDR2 SMNVEV (reference sequence). With V trimmed by 5 bases and J by 2 bases, 9 bases remained unmatched. The CDR3 sequence is CASSQQGSIGNQPQHF. CDR3 DNA sequence: TGTGCCAGCAGTCAACAGGGGAGTATTGGCAATCAGCCCCAGCATTTT.

The CDR3 nucleotides are TGTGCCAGCAGGGGGACTAGCGGGGAAACCTACAATGAGCAGTTCTTC. Protein product: CASRGTSGETYNEQFF. The chain joins TRBV28 to TRBJ2-1; 13 nucleotides line up with TRBD2. The CDR3 is 16 amino acids. Germline V lookup: CDR1 MDHEN, CDR2 SYDVKM. V lost 6 bases and J lost 2; bases outside the gene matches: 4.